The 2 T cell receptor beta chains below all came from one sample that was sequenced in a study of T cells in Graves' hyperthyroidism and ophthalmopathy. It was RNA transcripts that yielded the amplified TCR beta CDR3 regions. Using the HTBI primer set, a first-round RT-PCR was run on the TCR CDR3. TCRdb fed the multiplex PCR reads into MiXCR, producing one record per CDR3 protein. The profile shows 500,000 to 600,000 distinct CDR3 sequences, just over 45% of them singletons. The sample comprised peripheral blood or thyroid tissue (not recorded which). The receptors come from a woman aged 18-29 years with Graves' hyperthyroidism.

There are many counts of this clonotype. This sequence joins TRBV29-1 and TRBJ2-3; 10 bases agree with TRBD2. The V segment lost 4 bases and the J segment 6 bases; nucleotides outside the gene matches: 4. This CDR3 spans 13 amino acids. In germline, CDR1 is SQVTM, CDR2 ANQGSEA. CDR3 region: CSVVAGGSDTQYF. CDR3 in DNA: TGCAGCGTTGTAGCGGGAGGATCGGATACGCAGTATTTT.

This clonotype was counted many times. The rearrangement joins TRBV2 to TRBJ1-5; D is possibly TRBD1 (6 bases). V was pared by 4 bases and J by 1 base, with 11 bases between. CDR3 length: 15 residues. Looked up from germline, CDR1 is SNHLY and CDR2 is FYNNEI. The CDR3, as DNA: TGTGCCAGCAGTGCCGACAGGACAAGCAATCAGCCCCAGCATTTT. Its translation is CASSADRTSNQPQHF.